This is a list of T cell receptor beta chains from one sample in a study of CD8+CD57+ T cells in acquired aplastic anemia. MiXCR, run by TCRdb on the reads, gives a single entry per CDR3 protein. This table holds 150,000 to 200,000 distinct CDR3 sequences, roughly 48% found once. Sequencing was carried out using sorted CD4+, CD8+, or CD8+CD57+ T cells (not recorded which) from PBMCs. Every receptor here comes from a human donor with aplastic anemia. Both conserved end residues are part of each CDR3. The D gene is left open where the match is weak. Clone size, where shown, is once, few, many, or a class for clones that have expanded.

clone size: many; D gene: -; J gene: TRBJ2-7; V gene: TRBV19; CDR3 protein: CASSPGPAYEQYF; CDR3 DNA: TGTGCCAGTAGTCCCGGACCCGCCTACGAGCAGTACTTC
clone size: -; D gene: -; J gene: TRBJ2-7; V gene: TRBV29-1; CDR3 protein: CSVEFGTQGYEQYF; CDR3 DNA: TGCAGCGTTGAGTTTGGGACCCAAGGGTACGAGCAGTACTTC
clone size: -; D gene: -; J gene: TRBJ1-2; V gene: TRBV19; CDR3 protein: CASTEYSYTF; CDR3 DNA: TGTGCCAGTACCGAATATAGCTACACCTTC
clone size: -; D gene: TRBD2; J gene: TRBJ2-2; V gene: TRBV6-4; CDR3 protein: CASSDTSGRDTGELIF; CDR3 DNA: TGTGCCAGCAGTGACACTAGCGGGCGGGACACCGGGGAGCTGATTTTT
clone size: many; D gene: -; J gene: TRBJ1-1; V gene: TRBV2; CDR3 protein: CASRSHRWGAEDTEAFF; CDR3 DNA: TGTGCCAGCAGGTCTCACCGCTGGGGGGCGGAGGACACTGAAGCTTTCTTT
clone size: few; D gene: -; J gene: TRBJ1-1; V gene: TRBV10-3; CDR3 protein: CAISESNGMNTEAFF; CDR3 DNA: TGTGCCATCAGTGAGTCCAATGGGATGAACACTGAAGCTTTCTTT
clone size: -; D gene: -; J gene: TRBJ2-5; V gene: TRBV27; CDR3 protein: CASSLSGGGGETQYF; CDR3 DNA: TGTGCCAGCAGTTTATCCGGGGGAGGAGGGGAGACCCAGTACTTC
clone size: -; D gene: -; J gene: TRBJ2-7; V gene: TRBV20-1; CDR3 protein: CSARDLSWEKNEQYF; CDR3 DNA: TGCAGTGCTAGAGACTTAAGCTGGGAAAAAAACGAGCAGTACTTC
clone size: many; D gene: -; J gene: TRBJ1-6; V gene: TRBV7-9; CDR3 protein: CASSLGARGRYNSPLHF; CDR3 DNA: TGTGCCAGCAGCCTAGGGGCACGGGGGCGGTATAATTCACCCCTCCACTTT
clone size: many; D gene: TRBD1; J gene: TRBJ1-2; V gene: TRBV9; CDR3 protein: CASSVQGDYGYTF; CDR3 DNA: TGTGCCAGCAGCGTACAGGGGGACTATGGCTACACCTTC
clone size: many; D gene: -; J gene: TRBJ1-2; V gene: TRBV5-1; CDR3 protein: CASSLGADNYGYTF; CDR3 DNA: TGCGCCAGCAGCTTGGGGGCAGATAACTATGGCTACACCTTC
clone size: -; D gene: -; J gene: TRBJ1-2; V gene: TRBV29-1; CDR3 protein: CSVEGSQGKNYGYTF; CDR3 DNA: TGCAGCGTTGAAGGCTCACAGGGAAAAAACTATGGCTACACCTTC
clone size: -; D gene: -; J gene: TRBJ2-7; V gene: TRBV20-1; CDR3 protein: CSARGGEEQYF; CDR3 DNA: TGCAGTGCTAGAGGGGGAGAAGAGCAGTACTTC
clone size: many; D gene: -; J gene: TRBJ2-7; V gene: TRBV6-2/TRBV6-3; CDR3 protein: CASSYQAGRTSSSYEQYF; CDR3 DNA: TGTGCCAGCAGTTATCAGGCGGGACGAACCTCTTCATCCTACGAGCAGTACTTC
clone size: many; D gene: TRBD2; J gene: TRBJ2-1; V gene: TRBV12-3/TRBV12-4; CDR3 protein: CASSPLPPGLASNEQFF; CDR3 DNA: TGTGCCAGCAGCCCCCTCCCCCCGGGACTAGCAAGCAATGAGCAGTTCTTC
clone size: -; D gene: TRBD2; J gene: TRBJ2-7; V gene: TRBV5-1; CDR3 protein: CASSRGLAGGSSYEQYF; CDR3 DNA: TGCGCCAGCAGCCGGGGACTAGCGGGGGGGAGCTCCTACGAGCAGTACTTC
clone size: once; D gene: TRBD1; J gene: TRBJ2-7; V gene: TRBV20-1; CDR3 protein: CSATGTGGIGPNEQYF; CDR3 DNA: TGCAGTGCTACCGGGACAGGAGGGATCGGTCCCAACGAGCAGTACTTC
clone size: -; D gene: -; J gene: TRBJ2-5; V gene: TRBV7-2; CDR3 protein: CASSLQGGTQYF; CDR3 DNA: TGTGCCAGCAGCTTGCAGGGGGGGACCCAGTACTTC
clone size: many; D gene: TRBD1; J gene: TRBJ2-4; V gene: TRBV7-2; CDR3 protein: CATAGGASKNIQYF; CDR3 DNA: TGTGCCACCGCAGGGGGCGCTTCCAAAAACATTCAGTACTTC
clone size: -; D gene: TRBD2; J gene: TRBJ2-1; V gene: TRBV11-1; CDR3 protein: CASSGSGGKYNEQFF; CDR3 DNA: TGTGCCAGCAGCGGTAGCGGGGGGAAATACAATGAGCAGTTCTTC
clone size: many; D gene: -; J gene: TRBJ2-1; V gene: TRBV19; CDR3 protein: CASSIGLYNEQFF; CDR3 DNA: TGTGCCAGTAGTATAGGGCTTTACAATGAGCAGTTCTTC
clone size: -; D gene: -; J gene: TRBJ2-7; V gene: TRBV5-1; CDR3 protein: CASSLMGGWVDELYF; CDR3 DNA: TGCGCCAGCAGCTTGATGGGGGGCTGGGTCGACGAGCTGTACTTC
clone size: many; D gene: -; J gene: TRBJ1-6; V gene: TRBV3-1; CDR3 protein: CASSQVTRLNSPLHF; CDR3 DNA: TGTGCCAGCAGCCAAGTGACACGGCTTAATTCACCCCTCCACTTT
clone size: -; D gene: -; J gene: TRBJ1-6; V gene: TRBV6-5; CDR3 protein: CASSYIGSSYNSPLHF; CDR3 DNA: TGTGCCAGCAGTTACATAGGTAGCTCCTATAATTCACCCCTCCACTTT